The sequence of this TCR beta chain was determined in a study of blood T cell repertoires in COVID-19. Across the whole study: Material from acute and convalescent COVID-19 was sourced from the United States, Italy and Spain. In each case, the material was cDNA or gDNA derived from T cells, B-cell-depleted T cells, or PBMCs.

The authors' processing: Amplification from reference gene primers served as the basis for estimated nucleated cell counts. This table comes from immunoSEQ multiplex PCR, and its TCRdb copy is limited to in-frame clones, with some not included. D and trimming were read from the DNA, whereas the V and J calls and clone size are those reported in that table. The sample shows under 150,000 clones, more than 70% of them seen only once. This clone was detected a few times. The CDR3 totals 17 residues. J was trimmed by 3 bases and V by 3 bases; bases with no gene match: 10. From germline, CDR1 is SQVTM and CDR2 ANQGSEA.

This TCR was sampled from a woman in her seventies who had recovered from COVID-19. The J gene is TRBJ1-6, the V gene TRBV29-1, with 8 positions matching TRBD1. Sequencing was done on a sample of peripheral blood. DNA of the CDR3: TGCAGCGTTGATAACCTCTCAGGGGGCGTCTATAATTCACCCCTCCACTTT. It encodes CSVDNLSGGVYNSPLHF. Filled out from reference TRBV29-1 and TRBJ1-6, the complete variable domain reads SAVISQKPSRDICQRGTSLTIQCQVDSQVTMMFWYRQQPGQSLTLIATANQGSEATYESGFVIDKFPISRPNLTFSTLTVSNMSPEDSSIYLCSVDNLSGGVYNSPLHFGNGTRLTVT.